This TCR beta chain is drawn from a study of blood T cell repertoires in COVID-19. The Seattle patients, enrolled during active infection, were followed longitudinally. This clone was picked up one time. Assay used: immunoSEQ multiplex PCR; TCRdb lists only in-frame clones, some missing. The table has some 70,000 clones, about 91% seen once. The ends lost 6 bases at V and 7 bases at J; junction bases unmatched: 4. The germline CDR1 and CDR2 sequences are SNHLY and FYNNEI. CDR3 length equals 14 residues. The rearrangement joins TRBV2 to TRBJ1-6; TRBD1 matches 9 bases. The TCR was taken from a man aged 35 to 55 with COVID-19, enrolled during active disease. Sequences were obtained from peripheral blood. CDR3 DNA sequence: TGTGCCAGCAGGGGGACAGGGCGCAATTCACCCCTCCACTTT. Translation gives CASRGTGRNSPLHF.